These 19 T cell receptor beta chains came from one sample sequenced in a study of blood T cell repertoires in COVID-19. The data were produced by immunoSEQ multiplex PCR, yet TCRdb's version contains in-frame clones alone and is incomplete. Here the sample spans approximately 170,000 clones, 70% to 90% being singletons. Input material: peripheral blood. The receptors were gathered from a woman at least 80 years old in a cohort sampled during active or convalescent COVID-19.

This rearrangement joins TRBV27 to TRBJ1-2, with 9 bases aligning to TRBD1. CDR1 is MNHEY, CDR2 SMNVEV, per germline (reference sequence). V lost 5 bases to trimming and J lost 9 bases; unmatched junction nucleotides: 10. This CDR3 contains 14 residues. CDR3 in amino acids: CASSASDRGRSYTF. The CDR3 bases are TGTGCCAGCAGTGCCTCGGACAGGGGAAGAAGCTACACCTTC.

This clone was counted between two and nine times. J is TRBJ2-2 and V is TRBV5-6; 7 nucleotides agree with TRBD1. From germline, CDR1 is SGHDT and CDR2 YYEEEE. CDR3 length: 16 amino acids. Trimming at V came to 4 bases and at J to 2 bases, leaving 8 bases not matched to a gene. The chain's CDR3 is CASSDLRDSNTGELFF. For the CDR3, the DNA is TGTGCCAGCAGCGACCTCCGGGACAGTAACACCGGGGAGCTGTTTTTT.

The rearrangement joins TRBV24-1 to TRBJ2-5, with 10 positions matching TRBD1. Unmatched junction bases numbered 11, after V lost 9 bases and J lost 5 bases. The V gene's germline CDR1 is KGHDR and CDR2 SFDVKD. The CDR3 totals 15 residues. CDR3 in DNA: TGTGCCACCGGGAGTACCGGGACAGGGGTCGAGACCCAGTACTTC. This encodes CATGSTGTGVETQYF.

The V call is TRBV5-1, the J call TRBJ1-2; D is possibly TRBD1 (6 bases). The CDR3 totals 14 residues. Trimming took 0 bases from V and 2 from J, leaving 8 bases between them. The germline V gene encodes CDR1 SGHRS and CDR2 YFSETQ. The CDR3 here is CASSLEGGNYGYTF. The DNA of the CDR3 is TGCGCCAGCAGCTTGGAGGGGGGGAACTATGGCTACACCTTC.

The gene calls are TRBV19 and TRBJ1-4; tentatively, D is TRBD1 (6 bases). The V end was cut by 7 bases, the J end by 0 bases, with 15 bases between. Germline V gene lookup returns CDR1 LNHDA and CDR2 SQIVND (reference sequence). CDR3 length: 16 amino acids. The CDR3 DNA is TGTGCCAGTAATCCTCTCAGGGGCACAACTAATGAAAAACTGTTTTTT. Protein product: CASNPLRGTTNEKLFF.

The rearrangement uses TRBV4-3 and TRBJ2-6, with 10 bases aligning to TRBD1. Germline values: CDR1 LGHNA, CDR2 YSLEER. Germline trimming cut 0 bases from V and 0 bases from J; bases unmatched to any gene: 5. The CDR3 contains 19 residues. The CDR3 sequence is CASSQEGGTGASGANVLTF. CDR3 sequence (DNA): TGCGCCAGCAGCCAAGAAGGGGGGACAGGGGCCTCTGGGGCCAACGTCCTGACTTTC.

The genes are TRBV3-1 (or the pseudogene TRBV3-2) and TRBJ2-7; D is possibly TRBD2 (5 bases). The CDR3 contains 13 residues. Germline assignment: CDR1 LGHDT and CDR2 YNNKEL (reference sequence). Trimming took 4 bases from V and 9 from J, leaving 16 bases between them. The CDR3 loop reads CASSLVGSVGQYF. DNA for the CDR3: TGTGCCAGCAGCCTTGTTGGGAGTGTCGGGCAGTACTTC.

This sequence joins TRBV5-1 and TRBJ1-1; no firm D call. V dropped 3 bases and J dropped 0 bases, with 6 bases sitting between them. The germline CDR1 and CDR2 sequences are SGHRS and YFSETQ. This CDR3 spans 13 amino acids. CDR3 sequence reads: CASSSGVNTEAFF. CDR3 nucleotides: TGCGCCAGCAGCTCCGGGGTGAACACTGAAGCTTTCTTT.

This clone was counted once. V gene TRBV11-2 combines with J gene TRBJ2-7; D gene ambiguous. Germline V gives CDR1 SGHAT, CDR2 FQNNGV. V was shortened by 5 bases and J by 6 bases, with 11 bases between the two germline ends. CDR3 length: 12 amino acids. The CDR3 nucleotides read TGTGCCAGCAGCCCTCAGTACACCGAGCAGTACTTC. Its translation is CASSPQYTEQYF.

The DNA of the CDR3 is TGCAGCGTAGTCGGGACAGGGGGCGTGGGTGGCTACACCTTC. Its translation: CSVVGTGGVGGYTF. This chain connects TRBV29-1 to TRBJ1-2; 12 nucleotides match TRBD1. From germline, CDR1 is SQVTM and CDR2 ANQGSEA. J lost 7 bases, V lost 6 bases, and 9 bases had no gene match. This CDR3 has 14 amino acids.

Many counts were recorded for this clone. Its ends do not fully match the called genes, so a read error is possible. The V call is TRBV7-7, the J call TRBJ2-7; 7 bases are a match to TRBD1. Germline V gene lookup returns CDR1 SSHAT and CDR2 FNYEAQ (reference sequence). The CDR3 consists of 15 residues. The CDR3 DNA is TGTGCTAGCAGCCAAGGGGACAGTACCTTCTACGAGCAGTACTTC. Translating gives CASSQGDSTFYEQYF.

V gene TRBV28 combines with J gene TRBJ1-2, with 10 bases matching TRBD1. Germline lookup yields CDR1 MDHEN and CDR2 SYDVKM. V shed 7 bases and J 4 bases; nucleotides not matched to a gene: 9. CDR3 length: 15 residues. CDR3: CASNEGGQGPYGYTF. DNA of the CDR3: TGTGCCAGCAACGAAGGGGGACAGGGGCCCTATGGCTACACCTTC.

In its sample, this clone was seen once. The gene calls are TRBV29-1 and TRBJ1-1; D call uncertain. CDR1 and CDR2 (germline): SQVTM, ANQGSEA. The V gene lost 0 bases and the J gene lost 2 bases, with 7 bases spanning the gap. The CDR3 sequence is 13 residues long. The CDR3 DNA reads as TGCAGCGTTGAAGATCTACTTAACACTGAAGCTTTCTTT. It codes for CSVEDLLNTEAFF.

The CDR3 nucleotides are TGTGCCATCAGTGTCGACAGGACAGCTAACTATGGCTACACCTTC. Its translation is CAISVDRTANYGYTF. V and J are TRBV10-3 and TRBJ1-2; D may be TRBD1 (6 bases). This CDR3 region has 15 residues. V was shortened by 4 bases and J by 0 bases, with 12 bases between the two germline ends. Germline lookup yields CDR1 ENHRY and CDR2 SYGVKD.

The chain combines TRBV21-1 with TRBJ2-3; the listed D gene, TRBD2, was not tested against the DNA. TRBV21-1 is assigned pseudogene status. CDR3 size: 18 residues. CDR3 DNA sequence: TGTGCCAGCAGCCCCAGAGGAGCGGGAGGCGTACACACAGATACGCAGTATTTT. This sequence encodes CASSPRGAGGVHTDTQYF.

V gene TRBV7-9 combines with J gene TRBJ2-1, with a tentative D call TRBD1 (6 bases). The CDR3 covers 15 residues. Germline CDR1 is SEHNR and CDR2 is FQNEAQ (reference sequence). Trimming cost V 5 bases and J 4 bases, with 15 bases left between them. This chain's CDR3 is CASSLSGTRYNEQFF. Written as DNA, the CDR3 is TGTGCCAGCAGCCTCTCGGGGACACGATACAATGAGCAGTTCTTC. Full variable domain (outside the CDR3, taken from reference TRBV7-9 and TRBJ2-1): DTGVSQNPRHKITKRGQNVTFRCDPISEHNRLYWYRQTLGQGPEFLTYFQNEAQLEKSRLLSDRFSAERPKGSFSTLEIQRTEQGDSAMYLCASSLSGTRYNEQFFGPGTRLTVL.

The gene calls are TRBV4-3 and TRBJ2-6; 7 bases line up with TRBD2. Looked up from germline, CDR1 is LGHNA and CDR2 is YSLEER. The CDR3 covers 15 residues. Germline trimming cut 3 bases from V and 2 bases from J; bases unmatched to any gene: 1. The CDR3: CASSQGGAGANVLTF. Here the CDR3 DNA reads TGCGCCAGCAGCCAGGGGGGGGCTGGGGCCAACGTCCTGACTTTC.

The chain joins TRBV28 to TRBJ2-1, with 9 bases lining up with TRBD1. The CDR3 spans 12 residues. Looked up from germline, CDR1 is MDHEN and CDR2 is SYDVKM. The V gene end was trimmed by 7 bases and the J gene end by 10 bases; junction bases not matched to a gene: 5. The CDR3 DNA reads as TGTGCCAGCAAACAGGGGGCTCGGGAGCAGTTCTTC. Translation: CASKQGAREQFF.

This clone was detected once. The V and J genes are TRBV7-9 and TRBJ1-1, with TRBD1 identical over 10 bases. CDR3 length: 13 residues. CDR1 and CDR2 from the germline V gene are SEHNR and FQNEAQ (reference sequence). V lost 5 bases and J lost 11; bases outside the gene matches: 8. The CDR3 sequence: CASSPWDRGTAFF. DNA of the CDR3: TGTGCCAGCAGCCCGTGGGACAGGGGTACGGCTTTCTTT. The variable domain in full, completed from reference TRBV7-9 and TRBJ1-1, reads DTGVSQNPRHKITKRGQNVTFRCDPISEHNRLYWYRQTLGQGPEFLTYFQNEAQLEKSRLLSDRFSAERPKGSFSTLEIQRTEQGDSAMYLCASSPWDRGTAFFGQGTRLTVV.